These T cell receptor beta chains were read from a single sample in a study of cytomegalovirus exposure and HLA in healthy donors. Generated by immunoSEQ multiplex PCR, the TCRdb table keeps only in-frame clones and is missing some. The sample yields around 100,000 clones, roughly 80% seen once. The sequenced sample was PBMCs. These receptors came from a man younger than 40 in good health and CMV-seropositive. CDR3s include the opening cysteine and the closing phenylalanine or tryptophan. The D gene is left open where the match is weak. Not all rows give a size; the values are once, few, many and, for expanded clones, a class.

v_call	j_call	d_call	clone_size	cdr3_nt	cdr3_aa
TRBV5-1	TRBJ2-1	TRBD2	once	TGCGCCAGCAGCCCCAGGACTAGCGTCTACAATGAGCAGTTCTTC	CASSPRTSVYNEQFF
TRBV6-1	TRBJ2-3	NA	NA	TGTGCCAGCAGTACCCGGACACACACAGATACGCAGTATTTT	CASSTRTHTDTQYF
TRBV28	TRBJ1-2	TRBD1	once	TGTGCCAGCAGTTTAGCAGGGGGCTGGGGCTATGGCTACACCTTC	CASSLAGGWGYGYTF
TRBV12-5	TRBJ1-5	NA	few	TGTGCTAGTGGTACTGAGAGCAATCAGCCCCAGCATTTT	CASGTESNQPQHF
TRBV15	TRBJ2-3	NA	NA	TGTGCCACCAGCAGAGATGGGGCCAGCGCCTTGCGTTTT	CATSRDGASALRF
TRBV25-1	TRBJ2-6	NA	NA	TGTGCCAGCAGTCCTATGATTTCTGGGGCCAACGTCCTGACTTTC	CASSPMISGANVLTF
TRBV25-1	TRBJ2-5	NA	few	TGTGCCAGCAGTGAAGGCTTCGGACAGCAAGAGACCCAGTACTTC	CASSEGFGQQETQYF
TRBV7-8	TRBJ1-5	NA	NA	TGTGCCAGCAGCCTCCCGATAAGGTCCCGGGGATTTAATCAGCCCCAGCATTTT	CASSLPIRSRGFNQPQHF
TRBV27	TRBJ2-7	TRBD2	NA	TGTGCCAGCAGATCCGTGGGGGGGAGGGAGCAGTACTTC	CASRSVGGREQYF
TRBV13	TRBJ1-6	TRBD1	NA	TGTGCCAGCAGCATGGGACAGAGAGCTTCACCCCTCCACTTT	CASSMGQRASPLHF
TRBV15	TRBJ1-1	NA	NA	TGTGCCACCAGCCCCAGGAGGGGTGGGGGGATGAACACTGAAGCTTTCTTT	CATSPRRGGGMNTEAFF
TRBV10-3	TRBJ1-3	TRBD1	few	TGTGCCACCTCCACAGGGGCTGGAAACACCATATATTTT	CATSTGAGNTIYF
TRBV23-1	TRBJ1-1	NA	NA	TGCGCCAGCAGTCAATCGAGATCGAACACTGAAGCTTTCTTT	CASSQSRSNTEAFF
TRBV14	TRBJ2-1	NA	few	TGTGCCAGCACCCCTCGGGGAATTTGGAGGAATGAGCAGTTCTTC	CASTPRGIWRNEQFF
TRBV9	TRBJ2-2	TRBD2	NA	TGTGCCAGCAGCGTAGGACTAGCGGCCGGGGAGCTGTTTTTT	CASSVGLAAGELFF
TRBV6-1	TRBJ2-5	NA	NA	TGTGCCAGCAGACCACAGGGCAGGGAGACCCAGTACTTC	CASRPQGRETQYF
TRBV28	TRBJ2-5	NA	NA	TGTGCCAGCAGCTCACACCCCCGGGGAGGAGAGACCCAGTACTTC	CASSSHPRGGETQYF
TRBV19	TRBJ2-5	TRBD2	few	TGTGCCAGTAGTGGACTAGCGGGAGCAGAGACCCAGTACTTC	CASSGLAGAETQYF
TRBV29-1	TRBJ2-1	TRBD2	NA	TGCAGCGTTGAAGGGGTAGCGGGAGGAAACTCCTACAATGAGCAGTTCTTC	CSVEGVAGGNSYNEQFF
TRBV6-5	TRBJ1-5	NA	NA	TGTGCCAGCAGTACCAGCGGCGGACTTTATCAGCCCCAGCATTTT	CASSTSGGLYQPQHF
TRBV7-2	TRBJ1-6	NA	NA	TGTGCCAGCAGCTCGCGACAGGCTGATTCACCCCTCCACTTT	CASSSRQADSPLHF
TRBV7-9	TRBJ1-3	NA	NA	TGTTCCAGCAGCTTGCCAGGGTTTTTAAACACCATATATTTT	CSSSLPGFLNTIYF
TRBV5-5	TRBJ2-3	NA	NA	TGTGCCAGCAGCTTGGTGGGGGCGTTGGCAGATACGCAGTATTTT	CASSLVGALADTQYF
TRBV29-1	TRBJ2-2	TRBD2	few	TGCAGCGTTGCTACGGGAGGGGGAGGGACCACCGGGGAGCTGTTTTTT	CSVATGGGGTTGELFF
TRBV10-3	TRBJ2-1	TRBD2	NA	TGTGCCATCAGAAAGACTAGCGGCAATGAGCAGTTCTTC	CAIRKTSGNEQFF
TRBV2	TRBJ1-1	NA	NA	TGTGCCAGCAGCCCCCTTGACTCGAGGAGCACTGAAGCTTTCTTT	CASSPLDSRSTEAFF
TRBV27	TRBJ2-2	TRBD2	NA	TGTGCCAGCAGTTTAAACCCTAGCGGGAGGTACGGGGAGCTGTTTTTT	CASSLNPSGRYGELFF
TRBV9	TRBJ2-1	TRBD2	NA	TGTGCCAGCAGCGACACTAGCGGGGTGAAGCAGTTCTTC	CASSDTSGVKQFF
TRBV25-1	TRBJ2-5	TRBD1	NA	TGTGCCAGCAGAGGGACAGTCCAAGAGACCCAGTACTTC	CASRGTVQETQYF
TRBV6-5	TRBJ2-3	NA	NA	TGTGCCAGCAGACCCTTTGGGCTCAGCACAGATACGCAGTATTTT	CASRPFGLSTDTQYF
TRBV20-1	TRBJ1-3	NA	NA	TGCAGTGCCAGCCGCCCGGGGACCATATATTTT	CSASRPGTIYF
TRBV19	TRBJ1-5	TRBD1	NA	TGTGCCAGTAGCCCTGCAGGGGGCGCGGGTAGAAGCAATCAGCCCCAGCATTTT	CASSPAGGAGRSNQPQHF
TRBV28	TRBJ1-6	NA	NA	TGTGCCAGTCGAGGGGGGGTGGATTCACCCCTCCACTTT	CASRGGVDSPLHF
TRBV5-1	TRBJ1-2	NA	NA	TGCGCCAGCAGCTCCCCGACAGGCCTGGGGGGCTACACCTTC	CASSSPTGLGGYTF
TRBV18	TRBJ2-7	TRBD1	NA	TGTGCCAGCTCACTGGCCGGGACAGGATATGAGCAGTACTTC	CASSLAGTGYEQYF
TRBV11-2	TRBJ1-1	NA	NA	TGTGCCAGCAGCTCCGACTGGGGGGCTGAAGCTTTCTTT	CASSSDWGAEAFF
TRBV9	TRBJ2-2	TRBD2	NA	TGTGCCAGCAGCGTCTCGGGACTAGCGGTTACCGGGGAGCTGTTTTTT	CASSVSGLAVTGELFF
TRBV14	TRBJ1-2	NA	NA	TGTGCCAGCAGCCAAGACAGGGTCCGATGGGGCTACACCTTC	CASSQDRVRWGYTF
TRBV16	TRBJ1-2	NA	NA	TGTGCCAGCAGCCACCTCAGCAGGCGCAGGGGATATGGCTACACCTTC	CASSHLSRRRGYGYTF
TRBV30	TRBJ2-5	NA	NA	TGTGCCTGGAATCAGGGGGGTGTCGACGAGACCCAGTACTTC	CAWNQGGVDETQYF
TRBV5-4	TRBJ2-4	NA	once	TGTGCCAGCAGCCAGGACAGTAGGACCAAAAACATTCAGTACTTC	CASSQDSRTKNIQYF
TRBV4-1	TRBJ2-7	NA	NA	TGCGCCAGCAGCCATCGGGAGCGCTACGAGCAGTACTTC	CASSHRERYEQYF
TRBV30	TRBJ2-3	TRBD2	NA	TGTGCCTTATCGGGAGGATCCACAGATACGCAGTATTTT	CALSGGSTDTQYF
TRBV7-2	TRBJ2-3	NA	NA	TGTGCCAGCAGCTTCCGTCAGGTCACAGATACGCAGTATTTT	CASSFRQVTDTQYF
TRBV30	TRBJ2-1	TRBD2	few	TGTGCCTGGAGCCCACTAGCGGGAAACGAGCAGTTCTTC	CAWSPLAGNEQFF
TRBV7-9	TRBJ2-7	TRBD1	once	TGTGCCAGCAGCTCCACGGACAGGGGGTTCAACGAGCAGTACTTC	CASSSTDRGFNEQYF
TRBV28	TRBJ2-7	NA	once	TGTGCCAGCAGTTCGCCTTATACAGTTCAAAGCTCCTACGAGCAGTACTTC	CASSSPYTVQSSYEQYF
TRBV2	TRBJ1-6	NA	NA	TGTGCCAGCAGTGAGGCAGGGGCGCTAGTCTCACCCCTCCACTTT	CASSEAGALVSPLHF
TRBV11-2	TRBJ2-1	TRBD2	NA	TGTGCCAGCAGCTTTACTAGCGGGAGGCAAAACTGGGAATTCTTC	CASSFTSGRQNWEFF